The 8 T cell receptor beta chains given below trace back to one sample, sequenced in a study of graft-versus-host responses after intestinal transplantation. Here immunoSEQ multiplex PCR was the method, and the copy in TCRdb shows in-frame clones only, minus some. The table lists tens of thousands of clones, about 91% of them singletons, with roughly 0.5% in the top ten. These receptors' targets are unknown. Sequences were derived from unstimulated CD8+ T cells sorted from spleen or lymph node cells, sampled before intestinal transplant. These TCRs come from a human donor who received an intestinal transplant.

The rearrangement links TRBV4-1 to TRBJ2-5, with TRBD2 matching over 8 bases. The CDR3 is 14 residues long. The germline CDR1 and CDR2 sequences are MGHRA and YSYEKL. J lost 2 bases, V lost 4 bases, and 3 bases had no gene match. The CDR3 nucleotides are TGCGCCAGCAGCCCTCGGGGGGGACAAGAGACCCAGTACTTC. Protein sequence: CASSPRGGQETQYF.

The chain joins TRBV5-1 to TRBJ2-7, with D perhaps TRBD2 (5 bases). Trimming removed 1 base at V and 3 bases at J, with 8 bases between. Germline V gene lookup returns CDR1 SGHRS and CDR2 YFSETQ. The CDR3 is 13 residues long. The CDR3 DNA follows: TGCGCCAGCAGCTTGTCCAGCGGCTACGAGCAGTACTTC. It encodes CASSLSSGYEQYF.

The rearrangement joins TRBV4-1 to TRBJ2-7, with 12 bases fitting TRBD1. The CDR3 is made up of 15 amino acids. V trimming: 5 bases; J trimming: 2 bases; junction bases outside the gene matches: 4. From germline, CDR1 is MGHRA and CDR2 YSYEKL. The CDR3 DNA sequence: TGCGCCAGCAGCGCGGGACAGGGGGCCGCCTACGAGCAGTACTTC. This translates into CASSAGQGAAYEQYF.

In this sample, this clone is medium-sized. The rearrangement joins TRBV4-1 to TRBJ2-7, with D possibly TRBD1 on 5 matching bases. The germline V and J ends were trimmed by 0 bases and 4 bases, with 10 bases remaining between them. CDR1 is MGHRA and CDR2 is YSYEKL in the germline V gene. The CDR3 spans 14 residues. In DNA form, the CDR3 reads TGCGCCAGCAGCCAAGAGCCAGGGTCGTACGAGCAGTACTTC. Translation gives CASSQEPGSYEQYF.

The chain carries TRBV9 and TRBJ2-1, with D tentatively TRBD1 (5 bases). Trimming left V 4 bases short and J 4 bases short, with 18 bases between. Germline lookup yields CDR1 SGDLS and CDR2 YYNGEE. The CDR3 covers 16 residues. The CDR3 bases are TGTGCCAGCAGCCCAGACAGAGGAAAGGCATACAATGAGCAGTTCTTC. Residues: CASSPDRGKAYNEQFF.

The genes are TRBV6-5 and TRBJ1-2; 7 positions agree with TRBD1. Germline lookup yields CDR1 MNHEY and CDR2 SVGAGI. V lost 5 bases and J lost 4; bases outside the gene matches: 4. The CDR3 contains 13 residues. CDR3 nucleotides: TGTGCCAGCAGTCTACAGGGGCCCTATGGCTACACCTTC. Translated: CASSLQGPYGYTF.

CDR3 coding DNA: TGTGCCAGCAGTTTTAATCTCCAGGGCGCGGGGCAAGAGACCCAGTACTTC. Its protein product is CASSFNLQGAGQETQYF. The rearrangement uses TRBV28 and TRBJ2-5; D perhaps matches TRBD2 (6 bases). Germline CDR1 reads MDHEN; CDR2 reads SYDVKM. The CDR3 contains 17 residues. Trimming removed 3 bases at V and 2 bases at J, with 19 bases between.

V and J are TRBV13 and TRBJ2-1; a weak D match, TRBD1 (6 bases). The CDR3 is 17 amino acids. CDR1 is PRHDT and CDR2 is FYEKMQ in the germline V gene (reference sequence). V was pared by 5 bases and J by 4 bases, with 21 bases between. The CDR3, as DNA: TGTGCCAGCAGCAAGGGGGATGGGCTAGAACCGTACAATGAGCAGTTCTTC. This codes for CASSKGDGLEPYNEQFF. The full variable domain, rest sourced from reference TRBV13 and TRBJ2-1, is AAGVIQSPRHLIKEKRETATLKCYPIPRHDTVYWYQQGPGQDPQFLISFYEKMQSDKGSIPDRFSAQQFSDYHSELNMSSLELGDSALYFCASSKGDGLEPYNEQFFGPGTRLTVL.